The 26 T cell receptor beta chains listed next were all sequenced from one sample in a study of blood T cells in healthy people across ages. For the second PCR, which ran for about 6 to 11 cycles, a sample-barcoded 5' primer and a J-beta primer mix were used. TCRdb processed the 5' RACE reads anew with MiXCR; each CDR3 protein has one entry. The sample includes 540,000 or so distinct CDR3 sequences, 40% to 55% seen only once; the top ten take 20% to 25%. Source material: blood. All receptors come from a man of 80 years or more in good health.

V gene TRBV29-1 combines with J gene TRBJ2-5, with 8 bases that match TRBD1. V lost 7 bases, J lost 4 bases, and 14 bases stayed unmatched. In germline, CDR1 is SQVTM, CDR2 ANQGSEA. CDR3 size: 15 residues. The CDR3 spells CSAEGDRGMLETQYF. The CDR3 DNA sequence: TGCAGCGCCGAGGGCGACAGGGGAATGTTAGAGACCCAGTACTTC.

The chain links TRBV4-1 to TRBJ1-4; possibly TRBD1 for D (5 bases). The CDR3 contains 15 residues. Germline V gives CDR1 MGHRA, CDR2 YSYEKL. V was cut by 5 bases and J by 7 bases, with 17 bases left in between. DNA for the CDR3: TGCGCCAGCAGCACAAGCCTAGGGGACGGTGAAAAACTGTTTTTT. It yields the protein CASSTSLGDGEKLFF.

The chain is built from TRBV7-2 and TRBJ1-3; D is uncertain. V dropped 2 bases and J dropped 9 bases, with 8 bases sitting between them. The CDR3 consists of 12 residues. Germline V gene data show CDR1 as SGHTA and CDR2 as FQGNSA. The CDR3 nucleotides read TGTGCCAGCAGCTTAAGTCGTGGCACCATATATTTT. Its protein product is CASSLSRGTIYF.

The chain is built from TRBV10-3 and TRBJ1-4; tentatively, D is TRBD1 (5 bases). Germline V gene data show CDR1 as ENHRY and CDR2 as SYGVKD. V was trimmed by 4 bases and J by 3 bases, leaving 9 bases between them. The CDR3 contains 14 residues. CDR3 sequence reads: CAISVGAANEKLFF. The CDR3 DNA is TGTGCCATCAGTGTAGGGGCGGCTAATGAAAAACTGTTTTTT.

This clonotype has more than one count but fewer than ten. The chain couples TRBV4-1 to TRBJ2-3; TRBD1 or TRBD2 may be the D gene (6 bases each). The germline V gene has CDR1 MGHRA and CDR2 YSYEKL. This CDR3 spans 15 amino acids. The V end lost 2 bases, the J end lost 7 bases, and 16 bases lay between the germline ends. This chain's CDR3 is CASSQNTGGRHTQYF. In DNA form, the CDR3 reads TGCGCCAGCAGCCAAAATACTGGGGGGCGCCATACGCAGTATTTT.

The chain joins TRBV14 to TRBJ1-2, with no clear D. V lost 2 bases and J 4 bases, leaving 5 bases between the germline ends. This CDR3 spans 12 amino acids. Germline CDR1 reads SGHDN; CDR2 reads FVKESK. This CDR3 is CASSQFTYGYTF. For the CDR3, the DNA is TGTGCCAGCAGCCAATTCACCTATGGCTACACCTTC.

The chain links TRBV12-3 or TRBV12-4 to TRBJ2-2; TRBD2 agrees at 9 bases. The CDR3 spans 16 residues. With 11 bases clipped from V and 3 bases from J, the junction kept 13 bases outside the gene matches. The CDR3 DNA reads as TGTGCCGGCACCCAGGATGGGACTAGCCACACCGGGGAGCTGTTTTTT. This gives the protein CAGTQDGTSHTGELFF.

In this sample, this clonotype turned up a few times. A much larger clone lies a single base off, so this may be a read error. This sequence joins TRBV11-2 and TRBJ2-3, with D possibly matching TRBD2 (5 bases). CDR3 length equals 15 residues. Germline CDR1 reads SGHAT; CDR2 reads FQNNGV. V lost 5 bases to trimming and J lost 2 bases, with 14 bases between them. CDR3 nucleotide sequence: TGTGCCAGCAGCGCGTGGGCTAGCTCCACAGATACGCAGTATTTT. The encoded protein is CASSAWASSTDTQYF.

This clonotype was counted once. Given a much more abundant clone one base away, this may be a read error. The chain uses TRBV7-2 and TRBJ2-5, with a possible D match to TRBD1 (5 bases). V lost 8 bases to trimming and J lost 5 bases, with 18 bases between them. The CDR3 has 14 residues. Germline V gives CDR1 SGHTA, CDR2 FQGNSA. The CDR3 nucleotides read TGTGCCAGCCATGTAGGGGCTCCGTATGAGACCCAGTACTTC. Translation: CASHVGAPYETQYF.

The rearrangement joins TRBV3-1 to TRBJ2-7, with a tentative D call TRBD1 (5 bases). CDR1 and CDR2 from the germline V gene are LGHDT and YNNKEL (reference sequence). V gave up 1 base and J gave up 0 bases, with 19 bases separating them. This CDR3 has 18 residues. The CDR3 here is CASSQVAGHSPYSYEQYF. CDR3 nucleotide sequence: TGTGCCAGCAGCCAAGTTGCAGGGCATTCCCCCTACTCCTACGAGCAGTACTTC.

V gene TRBV10-3 combines with J gene TRBJ2-3; D unclear. V was trimmed by 10 bases and J by 2 bases, leaving 19 bases between them. Germline V gives CDR1 ENHRY, CDR2 SYGVKD. The length of the CDR3 is 15 residues. The CDR3: CATRRSPRLTDTQYF. CDR3 coding DNA: TGTGCCACGAGGAGAAGCCCGCGTCTCACAGATACGCAGTATTTT.

The CDR3: CASSEAAAEYF. In DNA, the CDR3 is TGTGCCAGCAGTGAAGCAGCAGCTGAGTACTTC. The chain has TRBV6-1 and TRBJ2-4; D gene unclear. Trimming removed 0 bases from V and 14 bases from J, with 8 bases in between. Germline CDR1 reads MNHNS; CDR2 reads SASEGT. This CDR3 is built from 11 residues.

V usage is TRBV20-1 and J usage is TRBJ2-3; the match to TRBD2 covers 10 bases. The germline V gene encodes CDR1 DFQATT and CDR2 SNEGSKA (reference sequence). The CDR3 covers 15 residues. Trimming removed 4 bases from V and 3 bases from J; junction bases left unmatched: 7. Here the CDR3 reads CSANSGGAGTDTQYF. As DNA, the CDR3 is TGCAGTGCTAACAGCGGGGGGGCGGGAACAGATACGCAGTATTTT.

This clonotype was detected a few times. V gene TRBV9 combines with J gene TRBJ1-2; TRBD1 might be the D (6 bases). Trimming stripped 0 bases from V and 4 bases from J, with 16 bases between. This CDR3 region has 16 residues. The germline CDR1 and CDR2 sequences are SGDLS and YYNGEE. The CDR3, as DNA: TGTGCCAGCAGCGTAGATCGGTCAGGGGACCTCTATGGCTACACCTTC. It yields the protein CASSVDRSGDLYGYTF. The variable domain in full, with the rest retrieved from reference TRBV9 and TRBJ1-2, is DSGVTQTPKHLITATGQRVTLRCSPRSGDLSVYWYQQSLDQGLQFLIQYYNGEERAKGNILERFSAQQFPDLHSELNLSSLELGDSALYFCASSVDRSGDLYGYTFGSGTRLTVV.

CDR3 DNA: TGTGCCAGCAGCCGACAGGGGTATCAGGATGCCCAGTACTTC. Translating gives CASSRQGYQDAQYF. The genes are TRBV7-2 and TRBJ2-5, with 8 positions matching TRBD1. Germline V lookup: CDR1 SGHTA, CDR2 FQGNSA. The CDR3 totals 14 residues. Losses at the gene ends were 5 bases for V and 9 bases for J; bases not matched to a gene: 11.

The chain has TRBV7-9 and TRBJ1-4; maybe TRBD1 (5 bases). CDR3 length equals 16 residues. V was cut by 1 base and J by 5 bases, with 14 bases left in between. From germline, CDR1 is SEHNR and CDR2 FQNEAQ (reference sequence). The CDR3 DNA reads as TGTGCCAGCAGCTTAGTGGTGGGACGGTCAAATGAAAAACTGTTTTTT. It codes for CASSLVVGRSNEKLFF.

The chain is built from TRBV6-1 and TRBJ1-5; TRBD1 matches at 7 bases. Germline loops: CDR1 MNHNS, CDR2 SASEGT. The ends lost 7 bases at V and 4 bases at J; junction bases unmatched: 7. CDR3 length: 14 residues. Here the CDR3 reads CASNLRDSNQPQHF. The CDR3 DNA sequence: TGTGCCAGCAACCTCCGGGACAGTAATCAGCCCCAGCATTTT.

The V gene is TRBV20-1, the J gene TRBJ2-4; 12 nucleotides match TRBD2. The J call could be wrong; TRBJ2-7 is a better fit for the DNA end. There are 17 residues in the CDR3. Germline-derived CDR1 and CDR2 are DFQATT and SNEGSKA (reference sequence). CDR3 amino acids: CSARDGGLAGITYEQYF. CDR3 nucleotides: TGCAGTGCTAGAGATGGGGGACTAGCGGGTATAACCTACGAGCAGTACTTC.

This clonotype was detected ten times or more. The chain is built from TRBV6-6 and TRBJ2-7; maybe TRBD2 (6 bases). From germline, CDR1 is MNHNY and CDR2 SVGAGI (reference sequence). The CDR3 contains 16 residues. V was cut by 5 bases and J by 0 bases, with 17 bases left in between. The CDR3, as DNA: TGTGCCAGCAGTCCCATGAGTAGCGGTGCCTCCTACGAGCAGTACTTC. Its translation: CASSPMSSGASYEQYF.

CDR3 DNA: TGTGCCAGCAGCTTGGTCTCGGATGGCTACACCTTC. Translating it yields CASSLVSDGYTF. The J gene is TRBJ1-2, the V gene TRBV5-5; D is unresolved. The CDR3 runs to 12 residues. In germline, CDR1 is SGHKS, CDR2 YYEKEE (reference sequence). V was trimmed by 0 bases and J by 6 bases, leaving 6 bases between them.

The chain combines TRBV7-2 with TRBJ2-7; TRBD1 matches 7 bases. Germline loops: CDR1 SGHTA, CDR2 FQGNSA. The junction had 12 bases not matched to a gene; V was cut back by 8 bases and J by 5 bases. This CDR3 region has 14 residues. In DNA, the CDR3 is TGTGCCAGCCACGAGACAGGGTCGGAGAACGAGCAGTACTTC. Translating it yields CASHETGSENEQYF. Supplemented by reference TRBV7-2 and TRBJ2-7, the full variable domain reads GAGVSQSPSNKVTEKGKDVELRCDPISGHTALYWYRQSLGQGLEFLIYFQGNSAPDKSGLPSDRFSAERTGGSVSTLTIQRTQQEDSAVYLCASHETGSENEQYFGPGTRLTVT.

A single count supports this clonotype. V usage is TRBV7-2 and J usage is TRBJ1-2, with D possibly TRBD1 on 5 matching bases. The CDR3 totals 14 residues. Germline CDR1 SGHTA, CDR2 FQGNSA. Deletions cut 5 bases from V and 4 bases from J, with 14 bases between. For the CDR3, the DNA is TGTGCCAGCAGCCGCATAGGGGCGGGCTATGGCTACACCTTC. Its translation is CASSRIGAGYGYTF.

This clonotype has just a few counts. The chain combines TRBV2 with TRBJ2-7; possibly TRBD2 for D (5 bases). The CDR3 contains 14 residues. The V end was cut by 6 bases, the J end by 11 bases, with 23 bases between. The germline V gene encodes CDR1 SNHLY and CDR2 FYNNEI. This chain's CDR3 is CASSDTTTISVEYF. The DNA for the CDR3 is TGTGCCAGCAGCGACACGACTACCATTTCGGTTGAGTACTTC.

This rearrangement joins TRBV10-3 to TRBJ2-7, with a weak D call TRBD2 (5 bases). The J call is doubtful: the DNA matches TRBJ2-5 better. The CDR3 runs 12 residues. Germline loops: CDR1 ENHRY, CDR2 SYGVKD. The CDR3 coding sequence is TGTGCCATCAGCCCGGGCGGGGAGACCCAGTACTTC. It is translated as CAISPGGETQYF.

The rearrangement joins TRBV4-1 to TRBJ2-2; no firm D call. The germline V gene has CDR1 MGHRA and CDR2 YSYEKL. This CDR3 contains 17 residues. Trimming took off 1 base at V and 2 bases at J, with 14 bases between the two ends. CDR3: CASSQVVLVPNTGELFF. The CDR3 region has the DNA TGCGCCAGCAGCCAAGTAGTCCTCGTGCCCAACACCGGGGAGCTGTTTTTT.

This clonotype was seen more than once but under ten times. The V call is TRBV20-1, the J call TRBJ2-1; 8 bases fit TRBD2. Looked up from germline, CDR1 is DFQATT and CDR2 is SNEGSKA (reference sequence). CDR3 length equals 14 residues. The junction had 7 bases not matched to a gene; V was cut back by 5 bases and J by 4 bases. CDR3 amino acids: CSAPRPGGYNEQFF. In nucleotides, the CDR3 is TGCAGTGCTCCTCGGCCGGGAGGGTACAATGAGCAGTTCTTC.